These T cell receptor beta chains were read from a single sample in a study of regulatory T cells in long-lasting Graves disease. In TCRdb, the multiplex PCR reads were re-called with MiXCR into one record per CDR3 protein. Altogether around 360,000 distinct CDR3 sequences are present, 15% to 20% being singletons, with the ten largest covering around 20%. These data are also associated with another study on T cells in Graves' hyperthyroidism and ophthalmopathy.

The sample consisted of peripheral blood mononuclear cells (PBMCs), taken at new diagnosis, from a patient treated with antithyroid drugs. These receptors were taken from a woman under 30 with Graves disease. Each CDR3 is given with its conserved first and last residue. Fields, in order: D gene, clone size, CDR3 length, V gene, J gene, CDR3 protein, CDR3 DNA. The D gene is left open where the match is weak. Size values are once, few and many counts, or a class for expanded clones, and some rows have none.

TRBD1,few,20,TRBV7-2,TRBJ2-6,CASSNLGFGQGKAGANVLTF,TGTGCCAGCAGCAACCTAGGGTTCGGACAGGGGAAAGCTGGGGCCAACGTCCTGACTTTC
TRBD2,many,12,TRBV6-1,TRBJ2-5,CATRDYVETQYF,TGTGCCACCCGGGACTACGTAGAGACCCAGTACTTC
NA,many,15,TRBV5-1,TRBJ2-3,CASSRQGTYTDTQYF,TGCGCCAGCAGCCGGCAGGGGACCTACACAGATACGCAGTATTTT
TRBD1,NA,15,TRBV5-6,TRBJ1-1,CASSIRTGPNTEAFF,TGTGCCAGCAGCATCCGGACAGGACCGAACACTGAAGCTTTCTTT
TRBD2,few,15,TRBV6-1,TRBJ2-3,CASTPLSGGTDTQYF,TGTGCCAGCACCCCCTTGAGCGGGGGCACAGATACGCAGTATTTT
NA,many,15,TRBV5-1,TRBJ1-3,CASRPATSSGNTIYF,TGCGCCAGCAGGCCAGCAACCTCCTCTGGAAACACCATATATTTT
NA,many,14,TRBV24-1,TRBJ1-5,CATSDFRSSQPQHF,TGTGCCACCAGTGATTTTCGGAGCAGTCAGCCCCAGCATTTT
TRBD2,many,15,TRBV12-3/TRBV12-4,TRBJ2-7,CASIRTGGTAYEQYF,TGTGCCAGCATTCGCACGGGGGGAACCGCCTACGAGCAGTACTTC
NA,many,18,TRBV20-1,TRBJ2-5,CSARDPTGLAQYQETQYF,TGCAGTGCTAGAGACCCAACTGGGCTAGCACAGTACCAAGAGACCCAGTACTTC
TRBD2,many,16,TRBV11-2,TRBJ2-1,CASSWGGANVYNEQFF,TGTGCCAGCAGCTGGGGGGGAGCCAACGTCTACAATGAGCAGTTCTTC
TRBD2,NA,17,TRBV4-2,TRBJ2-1,CASSQDPSGGAPNEQFF,TGTGCCAGCAGCCAAGATCCTAGCGGGGGGGCCCCCAATGAGCAGTTCTTC
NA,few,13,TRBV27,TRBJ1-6,CASSSRGRVTLHF,TGTGCCAGCAGCAGCAGGGGCAGGGTCACCCTCCACTTT
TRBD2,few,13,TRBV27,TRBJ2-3,CASKRGGGDTQYF,TGTGCCAGCAAGCGGGGGGGGGGGGATACGCAGTATTTT
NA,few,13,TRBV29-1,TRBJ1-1,CSVEVNRNTEAFF,TGCAGCGTTGAAGTAAATAGGAACACTGAAGCTTTCTTT
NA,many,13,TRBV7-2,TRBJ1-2,CATQRDIWGGYTF,TGTGCTACTCAGCGGGACATTTGGGGCGGCTACACCTTC
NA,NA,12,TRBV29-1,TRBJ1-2,CSVVGGLGGYTF,TGCAGCGTTGTAGGGGGTCTGGGTGGCTACACCTTC
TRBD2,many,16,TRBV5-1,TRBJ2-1,CASSRGTSATPEEQFF,TGCGCCAGCAGCAGAGGGACTAGCGCCACTCCGGAGGAGCAGTTCTTC
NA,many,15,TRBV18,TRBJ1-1,CASSPQTVRDTEAFF,TGTGCCAGCTCACCACAGACCGTCCGGGACACTGAAGCTTTCTTT
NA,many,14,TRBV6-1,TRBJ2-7,CASRYPPSVDEQYF,TGTGCCAGCCGGTACCCTCCTAGCGTAGACGAGCAGTACTTC
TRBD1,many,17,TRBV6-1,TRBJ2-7,CASSGQKLTGTSYEQYF,TGTGCCAGCAGTGGCCAAAAACTGACAGGGACCTCCTACGAGCAGTACTTC
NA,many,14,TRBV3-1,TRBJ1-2,CASSLWGARGSYTF,TGTGCCAGCAGCCTGTGGGGGGCGAGAGGGAGCTACACCTTC
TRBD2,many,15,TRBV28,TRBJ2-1,CASSLVVGLSPEQFF,TGTGCCAGCAGTTTAGTAGTGGGACTAAGTCCTGAGCAGTTCTTC
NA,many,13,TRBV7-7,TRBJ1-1,CASSLGPGAEAFF,TGTGCTAGCAGCTTAGGGCCGGGGGCTGAAGCTTTCTTT
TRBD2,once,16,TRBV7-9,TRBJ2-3,CASSTTSGRLADTQYF,TGTGCCAGCAGCACAACTAGCGGGAGGCTCGCAGATACGCAGTATTTT
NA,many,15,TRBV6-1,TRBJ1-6,CASTPQWGDNSPLHF,TGTGCCAGCACCCCACAGTGGGGCGATAATTCACCCCTCCACTTT
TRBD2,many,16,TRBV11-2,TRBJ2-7,CASSSHSGLAAYEQYF,TGTGCCAGCAGCTCACATTCGGGACTAGCGGCATACGAGCAGTACTTC
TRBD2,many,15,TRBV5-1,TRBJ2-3,CASSFVAGGTDTQYF,TGCGCCAGCAGCTTCGTAGCGGGAGGCACAGATACGCAGTATTTT
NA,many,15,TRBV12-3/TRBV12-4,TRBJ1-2,CASSFRGGEGYGYTF,TGTGCCAGCAGTTTTCGGGGGGGCGAGGGCTATGGCTACACCTTC
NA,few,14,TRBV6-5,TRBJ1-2,CASSYSTGLGGYTF,TGTGCCAGCAGTTACTCGACGGGCTTGGGAGGCTACACCTTC
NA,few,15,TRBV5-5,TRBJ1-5,CASSLDRQGDQPQHF,TGTGCCAGCAGCTTGGATAGGCAGGGCGATCAGCCCCAGCATTTT
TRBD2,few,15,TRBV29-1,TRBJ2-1,CSARIGSSGSNEQFF,TGCAGCGCCCGAATCGGTTCTAGCGGGAGCAATGAGCAGTTCTTC
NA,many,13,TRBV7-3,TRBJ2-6,CASSLTGANVLTF,TGTGCCAGCAGCTTAACTGGGGCCAACGTCCTGACTTTC